This T cell receptor beta chain was recorded in a study of T cells after yellow fever vaccination. For the study at large: Investigators used CD3, CD45RA, CCR7 and CD95 to sort the EM, EMRA, CM and Tscm memory subsets. Notes on the study in general: FACS-sorted repertoires could harbor abundant contaminating bulk-population clonotypes.

TCR cDNA was made by 5'RACE template switching, adding a universal primer site and UMIs. MiXCR, run by TCRdb on the 5' RACE reads, gives a single entry per CDR3 protein. This table has about 46,000 distinct CDR3 sequences, around 6.4% appearing once. The ends were cut back, 3 bases at V and 7 bases at J, with 16 bases in the middle. The CDR3 spans 15 residues. Per germline, CDR1 SGHAT and CDR2 FQNNGV. This clonotype was seen repeatedly, ten times or more. This chain connects TRBV11-2 to TRBJ2-1, with D tentatively TRBD2 (6 bases). The clonotype was recovered from a man younger than 45 who received the YFV17D yellow fever vaccine. Sequenced here: PBMCs, either bulk or a sorted T-cell subset (CD4+, CD8+, memory, or dextramer-sorted; not recorded which), sampled 45 days after the yellow fever booster vaccination. The CDR3, as DNA: TGTGCCAGCAGCTTGGGGGACGGGAGTAGTAATGAGCAGTTCTTC. It encodes CASSLGDGSSNEQFF.